This TCR beta chain came from a study of blood T cell repertoires in COVID-19. The protocol was immunoSEQ multiplex PCR, while the TCRdb copy is restricted to in-frame clones and leaves out a portion. Of hundreds of thousands of clones listed, roughly 91% are singletons. This clonotype was obtained from a man aged 35 to 55 with acute or convalescent COVID-19. The sample was peripheral blood.

CDR3: CASSIGGGKNQPQHF. The CDR3 DNA reads TGTGCCAGTAGTATAGGCGGAGGGAAAAATCAGCCCCAGCATTTT. The chain carries TRBV19 and TRBJ1-5; D is ambiguous. This CDR3 has 15 amino acids. Germline lookup yields CDR1 LNHDA and CDR2 SQIVND (reference sequence). V lost 1 base and J lost 4, with 11 bases in between.